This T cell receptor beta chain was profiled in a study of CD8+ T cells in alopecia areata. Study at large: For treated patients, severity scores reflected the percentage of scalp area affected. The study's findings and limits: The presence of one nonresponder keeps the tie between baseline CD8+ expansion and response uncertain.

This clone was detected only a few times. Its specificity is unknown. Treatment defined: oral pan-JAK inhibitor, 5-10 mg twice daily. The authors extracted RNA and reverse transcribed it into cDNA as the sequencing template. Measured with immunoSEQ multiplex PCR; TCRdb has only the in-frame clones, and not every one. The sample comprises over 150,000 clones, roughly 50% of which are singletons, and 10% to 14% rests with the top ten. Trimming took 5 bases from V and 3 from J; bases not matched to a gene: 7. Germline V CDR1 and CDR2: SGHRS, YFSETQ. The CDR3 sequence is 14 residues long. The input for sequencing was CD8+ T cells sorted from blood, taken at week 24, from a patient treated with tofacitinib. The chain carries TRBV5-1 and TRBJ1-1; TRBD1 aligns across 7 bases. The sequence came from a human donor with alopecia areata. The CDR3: CASRSTGQDTEAFF. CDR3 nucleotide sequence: TGCGCCAGCAGATCGACAGGGCAGGACACTGAAGCTTTCTTT.